This T cell receptor beta chain came from a study of blood T cell repertoires in COVID-19. Study-level information: Samples of COVID-19 (acute and convalescent) were obtained from the United States, Italy and Spain.

Participant-reported clinical history was the basis for cohort assignment. Donors in Cohort 3 counted as recovered after two negative PCRs, clearance, or symptom resolution. CDR3 length equals 15 residues. The V segment lost 7 bases and the J segment 5 bases; nucleotides outside the gene matches: 12. CDR1 SGHVS and CDR2 FQNEAQ come from the germline V gene. TCRdb's copy holds only in-frame clones and misses some; the assay was immunoSEQ multiplex PCR. Altogether 500,000 or so clones are present, roughly nine tenths being singletons, with the ten largest covering 0.7%. The J gene is TRBJ2-3, the V gene TRBV7-8, with 7 bases that match TRBD2. This TCR was recovered from a woman between 18 and 30 years old who had recovered from COVID-19. Sequenced input: PBMCs or T cells enriched from blood (not recorded which). The CDR3 here is CASNRGVGGGDTQYF. CDR3 coding DNA: TGTGCCAGCAACCGGGGGGTAGGCGGGGGAGATACGCAGTATTTT.